Listed below are T cell receptor beta chains from one sample, sequenced in a study of cytomegalovirus exposure and HLA in healthy donors. Assay used: immunoSEQ multiplex PCR; TCRdb lists only in-frame clones, some missing. The data show some 130,000 clones, about 79% seen once. The sample comprised PBMCs. The receptors stem from a man younger than 30 in good health and CMV-seronegative. CDR3s include the opening cysteine and the closing phenylalanine or tryptophan. The D gene is left open where the match is weak. Size is stated for part of the rows, as once, few or many counts, or as a class when the clone is expanded.

-	TRBV29-1	TRBJ1-2	-	CSVERHNEADGYTF	TGCAGCGTTGAACGCCACAACGAGGCGGATGGCTACACCTTC
few	TRBV28	TRBJ1-4	TRBD1	CASRQGGDEKLFF	TGTGCCAGCCGACAGGGTGGGGATGAAAAACTGTTTTTT
-	TRBV7-2	TRBJ2-1	TRBD2	CASSSGLAGARGNEQFF	TGTGCCAGCAGCTCGGGACTAGCGGGAGCGCGGGGCAATGAGCAGTTCTTC
-	TRBV6-6	TRBJ1-1	TRBD1	CATGTGDHTEAFF	TGTGCCACCGGGACAGGGGACCACACTGAAGCTTTCTTT
-	TRBV5-8	TRBJ1-1	-	CASSRPFQEFMNTEAFF	TGTGCCAGCAGCCGACCCTTCCAGGAATTCATGAACACTGAAGCTTTCTTT
-	TRBV7-8	TRBJ2-1	TRBD2	CASSSGTGTSSYNEQFF	TGTGCCAGCAGCTCCGGAACCGGGACTAGCTCCTACAATGAGCAGTTCTTC
-	TRBV7-2	TRBJ1-1	-	CASSPRTGSEAFF	TGTGCCAGCAGCCCCAGAACAGGCTCGGAGGCTTTCTTT
few	TRBV28	TRBJ1-4	-	CASTSSGLNEKLFF	TGTGCCAGCACCTCGAGCGGTCTTAATGAAAAACTGTTTTTT
-	TRBV25-1	TRBJ1-2	-	CASSEASYGYTF	TGTGCCAGCAGCGAGGCGAGCTATGGCTACACCTTC
-	TRBV7-2	TRBJ1-4	TRBD1	CASSISDRGGEKLFF	TGTGCCAGCAGTATTAGTGACAGGGGAGGTGAAAAACTGTTTTTT
-	TRBV28	TRBJ2-5	-	CASSLPTDQETQYF	TGTGCCAGCAGTTTACCGACAGACCAAGAGACCCAGTACTTC
-	TRBV4-3	TRBJ1-2	TRBD1	CASSRDRATNYGYTF	TGCGCCAGCAGCCGGGACAGGGCAACTAACTATGGCTACACCTTC